The 28 T cell receptor beta chains listed next were all sequenced from one sample in a study of T cells after yellow fever vaccination. TCRdb called the 5' RACE reads again in MiXCR, with one record for every CDR3 protein. This table has hundreds of thousands of distinct CDR3 sequences, roughly a sixth appearing once. The sequencing here drew on PBMCs, taken before the yellow fever booster vaccination. These receptors were collected from a man aged 18 to 29 who received the YFV17D yellow fever vaccine.

This clonotype was detected a few times. This rearrangement joins TRBV15 to TRBJ2-1; 8 nucleotides match TRBD2. This CDR3 is built from 15 residues. Germline V gene lookup returns CDR1 LNHNV and CDR2 YYDKDF (reference sequence). The junction had 3 bases not matched to a gene; V was cut back by 2 bases and J by 3 bases. The CDR3 loop is CATSRIAGSYNEQFF. The CDR3 DNA sequence: TGTGCCACCAGCAGAATAGCGGGGAGCTACAATGAGCAGTTCTTC.

The chain carries TRBV7-9 and TRBJ2-2; D ambiguous. Per the germline V gene, CDR1 is SEHNR and CDR2 is FQNEAQ (reference sequence). V lost 3 bases and J 6 bases, leaving 8 bases between the germline ends. The CDR3 loop spans 13 amino acids. The CDR3 nucleotides are TGTGCCAGCAGCTTCCCGTTTCCCGGGGAGCTGTTTTTT. Translation: CASSFPFPGELFF.

The chain joins TRBV12-3 or TRBV12-4 to TRBJ1-1, with D unresolved. With 6 bases removed from V and 10 bases from J, the gap between germline ends came to 15 bases. The CDR3 is 12 residues long. The CDR3 loop is CASRSPPIGAFF. CDR3 nucleotides: TGTGCCAGCAGAAGCCCGCCCATTGGAGCTTTCTTT.

The V and J genes are TRBV27 and TRBJ2-5; the match to TRBD2 covers 8 bases. Germline V lookup: CDR1 MNHEY, CDR2 SMNVEV (reference sequence). This CDR3 spans 15 amino acids. The J segment lost 2 bases and the V segment lost 5 bases, leaving 7 bases of the junction unmatched. The CDR3 DNA sequence: TGTGCCAGCAGTGGGATAGCGGGGCGTCAAGAGACCCAGTACTTC. Its translation: CASSGIAGRQETQYF.

This clonotype appeared a few times. The chain is built from TRBV29-1 and TRBJ1-2; no reliable D call. The CDR3 spans 13 residues. Trimming shortened V by 7 bases and J by 4 bases, and 16 bases separated the two germline ends. Germline CDR1 is SQVTM and CDR2 is ANQGSEA. CDR3 bases: TGCAGCGGGGAGAACAGCCTCCCCTATGGCTACACCTTC. It translates to CSGENSLPYGYTF.

The rearrangement uses TRBV7-3 and TRBJ2-1; 7 bases align to TRBD2. The CDR3 runs 14 residues. J lost 5 bases, V lost 4 bases, and 5 bases had no gene match. Germline V gene lookup returns CDR1 SGHTA and CDR2 FQGTGA. CDR3 sequence reads: CASSSAGRNNEQFF. The CDR3 region has the DNA TGTGCCAGCAGCTCCGCCGGGAGGAACAATGAGCAGTTCTTC.

The chain combines TRBV5-1 with TRBJ2-7; the D is unclear. Germline lookup yields CDR1 SGHRS and CDR2 YFSETQ. The V end lost 5 bases, the J end lost 3 bases, and 15 bases lay between the germline ends. The CDR3 consists of 14 residues. CDR3 bases: TGCGCCAGCAGGGGTGGGTTCGGCGACTACGAGCAGTACTTC. Protein product: CASRGGFGDYEQYF.

This clonotype was detected only a few times. This chain joins TRBV6-6 and TRBJ1-1, with D possibly TRBD1 on 6 matching bases. From germline, CDR1 is MNHNY and CDR2 SVGAGI (reference sequence). The CDR3 sequence is 14 residues long. The V end was cut by 8 bases, the J end by 4 bases, with 17 bases between. The CDR3 DNA sequence: TGTGCCAGCCTCACGGGGGCAGGCGGCACTGAAGCTTTCTTT. It specifies CASLTGAGGTEAFF.

The chain joins TRBV7-6 to TRBJ2-2; D gene unclear. The CDR3 totals 13 residues. Trimming pared 5 bases from V and 5 bases from J, leaving 9 bases between. Per germline, CDR1 SGHVS and CDR2 FNYEAQ. The CDR3 DNA sequence: TGTGCCAGCAGCCCCGATCGGACCGGGGAGCTGTTTTTT. Translation: CASSPDRTGELFF. Based on the CDR3 plus reference TRBV7-6 and TRBJ2-2, the full variable domain is GAGVSQSPRYKVTKRGQDVALRCDPISGHVSLYWYRQALGQGPEFLTYFNYEAQQDKSGLPNDRFSAERPEGSISTLTIQRTEQRDSAMYRCASSPDRTGELFFGEGSRLTVL.

This clonotype was picked up a small number of times. The rearrangement joins TRBV15 to TRBJ2-3, with D perhaps matching TRBD1 or TRBD2 (5 bases each). Trimming pared 0 bases from V and 1 base from J, leaving 8 bases between. Germline CDR1 LNHNV, CDR2 YYDKDF (reference sequence). The CDR3 loop spans 15 amino acids. Here the CDR3 DNA reads TGTGCCACCAGCAGAGAGGGACGCGGCACAGATACGCAGTATTTT. Translation: CATSREGRGTDTQYF.

In this sample, this clonotype turned up a few times. The rearrangement uses TRBV14 and TRBJ1-1; possible D gene TRBD1, 5 bases. The CDR3 runs to 13 residues. The V end lost 6 bases, the J end lost 5 bases, and 13 bases lay between the germline ends. Germline CDR1 SGHDN, CDR2 FVKESK. Here the CDR3 DNA reads TGTGCCAGCAGTTGGGGCGGAGGGACTGAAGCTTTCTTT. It specifies CASSWGGGTEAFF.

CDR3 loop: CASSRGQSHQPQHF. The CDR3 nucleotides read TGTGCCAGCAGTCGTGGACAGAGCCATCAGCCCCAGCATTTT. The V call is TRBV12-3 or TRBV12-4, the J call TRBJ1-5; D is perhaps TRBD1 (6 bases). This CDR3 comprises 14 residues. V lost 5 bases, J lost 5 bases, and 13 bases lay in between.

The chain joins TRBV18 to TRBJ1-1; D perhaps matches TRBD1 (5 bases). Trimming took 6 bases from V and 3 from J, leaving 11 bases between them. The CDR3 has 13 amino acids. Germline loops: CDR1 KGHSH, CDR2 LQKENI. CDR3 in DNA: TGTGCCAGCTCCACGGGGGAGCACACTGAAGCTTTCTTT. Residues: CASSTGEHTEAFF.

This clonotype showed up just a few times. The chain has TRBV5-6 and TRBJ1-2; 11 bases are a match to TRBD1. Unmatched junction bases numbered 7, after V lost 3 bases and J lost 6 bases. CDR1 is SGHDT, CDR2 YYEEEE, per germline. This CDR3 contains 15 residues. CDR3: CASSWGDRGTHGYTF. The CDR3 DNA reads TGTGCCAGCAGCTGGGGGGACAGGGGGACTCATGGCTACACCTTC.

The table lists this clonotype with a few counts. V and J are TRBV29-1 and TRBJ2-1, with D tentatively TRBD1 or TRBD2 (6 bases each). The CDR3 extends over 14 amino acids. The V and J ends lost 7 bases and 1 base respectively, with 14 bases between them. CDR1 is SQVTM and CDR2 is ANQGSEA in the germline V gene. The CDR3 nucleotides are TGCAGCGCTGATACAGGGAGGTCCTACAATGAGCAGTTCTTC. It specifies CSADTGRSYNEQFF.

The table lists this clonotype with a few counts. The rearrangement joins TRBV6-5 to TRBJ1-1, with D possibly matching TRBD1 (6 bases). This CDR3 has 11 amino acids. Trimming stripped 4 bases from V and 10 bases from J, with 10 bases between. Germline V gene sequence: CDR1 MNHEY, CDR2 SVGAGI. As DNA, the CDR3 is TGTGCCAGCAGTTTACAGGGATTAGCTTTCTTT. It encodes CASSLQGLAFF.

This clonotype was seen only a few times. The chain couples TRBV14 to TRBJ2-3; D perhaps matches TRBD2 (5 bases). Trimming took 4 bases from V and 6 from J, leaving 14 bases between them. Germline CDR1 reads SGHDN; CDR2 reads FVKESK. The length of the CDR3 is 14 residues. The CDR3 DNA sequence: TGTGCCAGCAGCCGGCGGGTACTCCTTGATACGCAGTATTTT. Translating gives CASSRRVLLDTQYF. The complete variable domain, with remaining parts taken from reference TRBV14 and TRBJ2-3, reads EAGVTQFPSHSVIEKGQTVTLRCDPISGHDNLYWYRRVMGKEIKFLLHFVKESKQDESGMPNNRFLAERTGGTYSTLKVQPAELEDSGVYFCASSRRVLLDTQYFGPGTRLTVL.

This chain uses TRBV20-1 with TRBJ2-7; D gene uncertain. The CDR3 spans 13 residues. Germline CDR1 reads DFQATT; CDR2 reads SNEGSKA (reference sequence). The V end was cut by 4 bases, the J end by 0 bases, with 10 bases between. The CDR3, as DNA: TGCAGTGCTAAATGGGCCAGCTCCTACGAGCAGTACTTC. Encoded protein: CSAKWASSYEQYF.

The V call is TRBV29-1, the J call TRBJ2-3, with D tentatively TRBD2 (5 bases). V was cut by 6 bases and J by 2 bases, with 12 bases left in between. This CDR3 is 13 amino acids long. The V gene's germline CDR1 is SQVTM and CDR2 ANQGSEA. The CDR3: CSVATRNTDTQYF. DNA for the CDR3: TGCAGCGTGGCAACTAGAAACACAGATACGCAGTATTTT.

The sample holds a few counts of this clonotype. The chain has TRBV6-6 and TRBJ1-5; D is undetermined. Trimming shortened V by 8 bases and J by 0 bases, and 11 bases separated the two germline ends. Looked up from germline, CDR1 is MNHNY and CDR2 is SVGAGI (reference sequence). The CDR3 loop spans 14 amino acids. The CDR3 loop reads CASVQTLSNQPQHF. CDR3 in DNA: TGTGCCAGCGTCCAGACGCTTAGCAATCAGCCCCAGCATTTT.

This chain joins TRBV7-2 and TRBJ1-2; no clear D gene. Germline V gene sequence: CDR1 SGHTA, CDR2 FQGNSA. V was shortened by 3 bases and J by 4 bases, with 15 bases between the two germline ends. The CDR3 totals 15 residues. The CDR3: CASSLIPSGVYGYTF. The CDR3 bases are TGTGCCAGCAGCTTGATCCCTAGTGGGGTCTATGGCTACACCTTC.

This clonotype was observed many times. The V call is TRBV20-1, the J call TRBJ2-2; D gene unclear. Germline loops: CDR1 DFQATT, CDR2 SNEGSKA (reference sequence). The CDR3 has 13 amino acids. The V and J ends lost 7 bases and 4 bases respectively, with 13 bases between them. CDR3 amino acids: CSGSKQSTGELFF. CDR3 bases: TGCAGTGGTAGTAAACAGTCCACCGGGGAGCTGTTTTTT.

There are many counts of this clonotype. The V gene is TRBV4-3, the J gene TRBJ1-2; D is unclear. In germline, CDR1 is LGHNA, CDR2 YSLEER. V was shortened by 3 bases and J by 5 bases, with 13 bases between the two germline ends. The CDR3 consists of 14 residues. CDR3: CASSQDREPYGYTF. The DNA of the CDR3 is TGCGCCAGCAGCCAGGATCGGGAGCCTTATGGCTACACCTTC.

This rearrangement joins TRBV4-3 to TRBJ2-2, with TRBD2 matching 7 bases. Germline-derived CDR1 and CDR2 are LGHNA and YSLEER. The J segment lost 5 bases and the V segment lost 6 bases, leaving 9 bases of the junction unmatched. This CDR3 is built from 15 residues. The CDR3 region is CASSPGLGGTGELFF. The CDR3, as DNA: TGCGCCAGCAGTCCCGGACTGGGGGGGACCGGGGAGCTGTTTTTT.

The chain couples TRBV5-1 to TRBJ2-7; weak D call: TRBD2 (6 bases). The V end lost 3 bases, the J end lost 6 bases, and 10 bases lay between the germline ends. This CDR3 spans 12 amino acids. Germline V gene data show CDR1 as SGHRS and CDR2 as YFSETQ. The chain's CDR3 is CASSWDLGEQYF. In nucleotides, the CDR3 is TGCGCCAGCAGCTGGGACTTGGGCGAGCAGTACTTC.

The rearrangement links TRBV10-3 to TRBJ2-6; D call uncertain. The CDR3 is 19 residues long. Trimming stripped 3 bases from V and 0 bases from J, with 18 bases between. The germline V gene encodes CDR1 ENHRY and CDR2 SYGVKD. The CDR3: CAISDIWAEGSSGANVLTF. CDR3 bases: TGTGCCATCAGTGATATCTGGGCGGAAGGAAGCTCTGGGGCCAACGTCCTGACTTTC.

A few counts support this clonotype. The chain employs TRBV15 and TRBJ2-2, with TRBD1 matching over 7 bases. The V gene's germline CDR1 is LNHNV and CDR2 YYDKDF (reference sequence). This CDR3 contains 14 residues. V lost 5 bases to trimming and J lost 7 bases; unmatched junction nucleotides: 7. CDR3 nucleotide sequence: TGTGCCACCAGCCCCCGGACAGGTGGCGGGGAGCTGTTTTTT. This sequence encodes CATSPRTGGGELFF.

This clonotype was seen repeatedly, ten times or more. The chain recombines TRBV7-6 with TRBJ2-7, with TRBD1 identical over 7 bases. Germline V gene lookup returns CDR1 SGHVS and CDR2 FNYEAQ. Trimming at V came to 8 bases and at J to 4 bases, leaving 17 bases not matched to a gene. This CDR3 spans 16 amino acids. CDR3 sequence (DNA): TGTGCCAGCGCCCTGGAGACAGGGCCTTACTCTTACGAGCAGTACTTC. Translating gives CASALETGPYSYEQYF.